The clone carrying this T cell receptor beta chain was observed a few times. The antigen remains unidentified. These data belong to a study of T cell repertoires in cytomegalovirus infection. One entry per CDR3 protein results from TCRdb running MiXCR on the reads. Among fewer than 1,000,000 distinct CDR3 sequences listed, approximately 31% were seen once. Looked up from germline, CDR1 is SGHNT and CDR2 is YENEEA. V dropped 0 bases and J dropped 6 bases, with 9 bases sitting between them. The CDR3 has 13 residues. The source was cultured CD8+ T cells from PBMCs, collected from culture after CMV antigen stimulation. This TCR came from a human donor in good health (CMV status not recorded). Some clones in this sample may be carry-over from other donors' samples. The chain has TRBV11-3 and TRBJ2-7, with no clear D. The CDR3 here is CASSLDRSFEQYF. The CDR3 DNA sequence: TGTGCCAGCAGCTTAGATCGGAGCTTCGAGCAGTACTTC.